The 32 T cell receptor beta chains in this list originate from one sample, sequenced in a study of cytomegalovirus exposure and HLA in healthy donors. Primers included in the PCR were 60 Vbeta and 13 Jbeta primers. Measured with immunoSEQ multiplex PCR; TCRdb has only the in-frame clones, and not every one. The sample table sets out 160,000 or so clones. The specimen was PBMCs. All receptors come from a man aged 25 to 40 in good health and CMV-seronegative.

V gene TRBV18 combines with J gene TRBJ1-3, with a weak D call TRBD1 (6 bases). Trimming took 1 base from V and 4 from J, leaving 11 bases between them. Germline assignment: CDR1 KGHSH and CDR2 LQKENI. This CDR3 region has 15 residues. The CDR3: CASSPLDRAGNTIYF. Here the CDR3 DNA reads TGTGCCAGCTCACCACTGGACAGAGCCGGAAACACCATATATTTT.

J is TRBJ1-1 and V is TRBV5-1; TRBD1 might be the D (5 bases). This CDR3 spans 12 amino acids. CDR1 is SGHRS and CDR2 is YFSETQ in the germline V gene. V lost 4 bases and J lost 11, with 15 bases in between. This CDR3 reads CASSPLGGNAFF. The DNA of the CDR3 is TGCGCCAGCAGCCCCCTGGGGGGTAACGCTTTCTTT.

The rearrangement uses TRBV6-1 and TRBJ1-1, with 8 nucleotides matching TRBD1. This CDR3 comprises 16 residues. Germline V gives CDR1 MNHNS, CDR2 SASEGT. V gave up 3 bases and J gave up 5 bases; unmatched junction bases: 11. The CDR3 nucleotides are TGTGCCAGCAGTGATTACGCCCAGGGGGCGCGAACTGAAGCTTTCTTT. Translating gives CASSDYAQGARTEAFF.

The chain recombines TRBV29-1 with TRBJ2-1; TRBD2 matches at 11 bases. V dropped 6 bases and J dropped 4; count of bases not matched to a gene: 11. CDR1 is SQVTM, CDR2 ANQGSEA, per germline. This CDR3 has 16 amino acids. The CDR3 sequence is CSVDRSGTSGYNEQFF. CDR3 coding DNA: TGCAGCGTAGACCGCTCCGGGACTAGCGGTTACAATGAGCAGTTCTTC.

J is TRBJ1-2 and V is TRBV4-3; weak D call: TRBD1 (5 bases). The V gene lost 0 bases and the J gene lost 0 bases, with 11 bases spanning the gap. Germline assignment: CDR1 LGHNA and CDR2 YSLEER. This CDR3 contains 16 residues. The CDR3 DNA reads as TGCGCCAGCAGCCAAGATAGACAGAATCCTAACTATGGCTACACCTTC. It is translated as CASSQDRQNPNYGYTF.

V gene TRBV12-5 combines with J gene TRBJ1-4; a possible D gene is TRBD1 (6 bases). The V and J ends lost 3 bases and 6 bases respectively, with 8 bases between them. Germline CDR1 and CDR2: LGHNT and FRNRAP. The CDR3 is 13 residues long. The chain's CDR3 is CASGFSGDEKLFF. The CDR3 nucleotides are TGTGCTAGTGGTTTTTCAGGGGATGAAAAACTGTTTTTT.

The chain combines TRBV18 with TRBJ1-2; the D gene is possibly TRBD1 (6 bases). CDR1 is KGHSH, CDR2 LQKENI, per germline. With 3 bases removed from V and 10 bases from J, the gap between germline ends came to 12 bases. The CDR3 length is 12 residues. Written as DNA, the CDR3 is TGTGCCAGCTCACCGGAACAGGGCATCTACACCTTC. Protein sequence: CASSPEQGIYTF.

The chain's CDR3 is CASRAAGGEQFF. In nucleotides, the CDR3 is TGTGCCAGCAGAGCAGCGGGTGGTGAGCAGTTCTTC. The chain recombines TRBV7-9 with TRBJ2-1; D may be TRBD2 (6 bases). Germline V gene data show CDR1 as SEHNR and CDR2 as FQNEAQ (reference sequence). Between the trimmed V and J ends, which lost 6 bases and 9 bases, there was a span of 12 bases. The CDR3 consists of 12 residues.

The chain uses TRBV5-6 and TRBJ1-4; TRBD1 matches 9 bases. Germline CDR1 is SGHDT and CDR2 is YYEEEE. The CDR3 loop spans 17 amino acids. V dropped 3 bases and J dropped 4; count of bases not matched to a gene: 10. The CDR3 is CASSSRRDRVVNEKLFF. CDR3 in DNA: TGTGCCAGCAGCTCCCGTAGGGACAGGGTGGTTAATGAAAAACTGTTTTTT.

The V and J genes are TRBV30 and TRBJ2-7; D is unresolved. Germline CDR1 is GTSNPN and CDR2 is SVGIG (reference sequence). Deletions cut 5 bases from V and 4 bases from J, with 12 bases between. This CDR3 has 12 amino acids. The CDR3 is CAWEYGAYEQYF. CDR3 sequence (DNA): TGTGCCTGGGAGTATGGTGCATACGAGCAGTACTTC.

The chain carries TRBV5-1 and TRBJ2-5; a possible D gene is TRBD2 (6 bases). Germline CDR1 SGHRS, CDR2 YFSETQ. This CDR3 comprises 15 residues. V was trimmed by 1 base and J by 2 bases, leaving 12 bases between them. The CDR3 DNA reads TGCGCCAGCAGCTTGCCGGGAGCGCGTCAAGAGACCCAGTACTTC. Its translation: CASSLPGARQETQYF.

This chain joins TRBV30 and TRBJ1-5; no clear D gene. Germline V gives CDR1 GTSNPN, CDR2 SVGIG (reference sequence). The CDR3 spans 14 residues. V gave up 0 bases and J gave up 8 bases, with 14 bases separating them. The CDR3 nucleotides are TGTGCCTGGAGTGTAGGTGGAGGGCGGGAGCCCCAGCATTTT. It is translated as CAWSVGGGREPQHF.

This chain connects TRBV19 to TRBJ1-1; D remains unclear. The CDR3 is 13 amino acids. Trimming shortened V by 6 bases and J by 10 bases, and 18 bases separated the two germline ends. CDR1 LNHDA and CDR2 SQIVND come from the germline V gene (reference sequence). The CDR3 DNA reads as TGTGCCAGTAGCCTACGACAAGGTGGTCGAGCTTTCTTT. As protein: CASSLRQGGRAFF.

The rearrangement joins TRBV25-1 to TRBJ2-3, with D perhaps matching TRBD2 (6 bases). The CDR3 has 15 residues. Germline V gene data show CDR1 as MGHDK and CDR2 as SYGVNS. Trimming shortened V by 1 base and J by 3 bases, and 11 bases separated the two germline ends. The CDR3 bases are TGTGCCAGCAGTGAATGGAGGGGTGTGACAGATACGCAGTATTTT. Amino acid sequence: CASSEWRGVTDTQYF.

V and J are TRBV7-6 and TRBJ1-5; D is ambiguous. In germline, CDR1 is SGHVS, CDR2 FNYEAQ. Trimming took 3 bases from V and 5 from J, leaving 8 bases between them. The CDR3 consists of 13 residues. CDR3 in amino acids: CASSLSGDQPQHF. DNA for the CDR3: TGTGCCAGCAGCTTGTCGGGTGATCAGCCCCAGCATTTT.

The V and J genes are TRBV4-2 and TRBJ1-5; possibly TRBD1 for D (5 bases). V lost 0 bases and J 6 bases, leaving 12 bases between the germline ends. Per germline, CDR1 LGHNA and CDR2 YNFKEQ. This CDR3 has 15 residues. CDR3 coding DNA: TGTGCCAGCAGCCAAGATGCCAGGGTGATTCAGCCCCAGCATTTT. It specifies CASSQDARVIQPQHF.

Comments on this clone: Germline and junction disagree at one end, which may indicate a read error. Other DNA sequences in the sample encode the same CDR3. The chain combines TRBV19 with TRBJ1-1; no clear D gene. CDR3 length equals 11 residues. Germline CDR1 reads LNHDA; CDR2 reads SQIVND (reference sequence). The CDR3 DNA reads TGTGCTAGTAATCGGGACACTGAAGCTTTCTTT. The encoded protein is CASNRDTEAFF.

The chain has TRBV7-9 and TRBJ1-1, with 7 bases aligning to TRBD1. The CDR3 spans 14 residues. Germline lookup yields CDR1 SEHNR and CDR2 FQNEAQ (reference sequence). V shed 4 bases, J shed 0 bases, and the junction held 2 bases outside the gene matches. DNA for the CDR3: TGTGCCAGCAGCTCGGGACAGATGAACACTGAAGCTTTCTTT. Its translation is CASSSGQMNTEAFF.

V is TRBV6-4 and J is TRBJ2-3; tentative D call: TRBD2 (6 bases). Deletions cut 2 bases from V and 3 bases from J, with 12 bases between. The length of the CDR3 is 15 residues. Germline values: CDR1 MRHNA, CDR2 SNTAGT. The CDR3 DNA sequence: TGTGCCAGCAGTGACATGGCAGGGAGGACAGATACGCAGTATTTT. This gives the protein CASSDMAGRTDTQYF.

The chain is built from TRBV5-1 and TRBJ1-2; TRBD1 is a possible D gene (5 bases). The CDR3 extends over 14 amino acids. V lost 3 bases and J 4 bases, leaving 13 bases between the germline ends. CDR1 is SGHRS, CDR2 YFSETQ, per germline. The CDR3 DNA reads as TGCGCCAGCAGCTCCCAGGGAGCGGGCTATGGCTACACCTTC. It specifies CASSSQGAGYGYTF.

The J gene is TRBJ1-1, the V gene TRBV29-1; D not resolved. Trimming left V 8 bases short and J 5 bases short, with 15 bases between. Germline V gives CDR1 SQVTM, CDR2 ANQGSEA. The CDR3 loop spans 12 amino acids. This CDR3 reads CSPTAWPTEAFF. CDR3 nucleotide sequence: TGCAGCCCTACAGCTTGGCCGACTGAAGCTTTCTTT.

The V call is TRBV20-1, the J call TRBJ2-7; no clear D. Trimming removed 3 bases at V and 2 bases at J, with 5 bases between. The CDR3 length is 11 residues. CDR1 DFQATT and CDR2 SNEGSKA come from the germline V gene (reference sequence). The DNA for the CDR3 is TGCAGTGCTAGCGCAGCCTACGAGCAGTACTTC. Its protein is CSASAAYEQYF.

Details on this clone: No conserved phenylalanine or tryptophan ends this CDR3, so it is likely a read error. The rearrangement links TRBV14 to TRBJ1-2; D not certain. Germline assignment: CDR1 SGHDN and CDR2 FVKESK. The length of the CDR3 is 12 residues. V lost 4 bases to trimming and J lost 3 bases, with 6 bases between them. This CDR3 reads CASSPRDYGYTL. CDR3 DNA sequence: TGTGCCAGCAGCCCCCGCGACTATGGCTACACCCTC.

The chain joins TRBV7-9 to TRBJ1-1; TRBD1 agrees at 8 bases. The CDR3 is made up of 14 amino acids. The germline gives CDR1 SEHNR, CDR2 FQNEAQ (reference sequence). V lost 5 bases to trimming and J lost 5 bases; unmatched junction nucleotides: 7. This CDR3 reads CASSLTGGGTEAFF. CDR3 in DNA: TGTGCCAGCAGCCTTACAGGGGGGGGGACTGAAGCTTTCTTT.

The V call is TRBV2, the J call TRBJ2-5; TRBD2 is a possible D gene (5 bases). The CDR3 has 13 residues. The germline V and J ends were trimmed by 5 bases and 1 base, with 8 bases remaining between them. Per germline, CDR1 SNHLY and CDR2 FYNNEI. The CDR3 region has the DNA TGTGCCAGCAGTAGGAGCGGCCAAGAGACCCAGTACTTC. Protein sequence: CASSRSGQETQYF.

The rearrangement links TRBV10-3 to TRBJ1-5; D is unresolved. The ends were cut back, 2 bases at V and 0 bases at J, with 11 bases in the middle. CDR3 length: 16 residues. CDR1 ENHRY and CDR2 SYGVKD come from the germline V gene. The CDR3 sequence is CAISEASGYSNQPQHF. DNA for the CDR3: TGTGCCATCAGTGAGGCCAGCGGTTATAGCAATCAGCCCCAGCATTTT.

CDR3 DNA: TGTGCCAGCTCACGGGGACTAGCGGGAGGCTACAATGAGCAGTTCTTC. This translates into CASSRGLAGGYNEQFF. This sequence joins TRBV18 and TRBJ2-1, with 15 bases fitting TRBD2. J was trimmed by 3 bases and V by 4 bases; bases with no gene match: 1. The CDR3 consists of 16 residues. Looked up from germline, CDR1 is KGHSH and CDR2 is LQKENI.

The chain couples TRBV2 to TRBJ2-1; D is unresolved. Trimming shortened V by 5 bases and J by 0 bases, and 29 bases separated the two germline ends. CDR1 and CDR2 (germline): SNHLY, FYNNEI. The CDR3 totals 21 residues. The CDR3 DNA reads TGTGCCAGCAGTACCTCTTCCGCGCCCGTCCCCGCAAGGAGCTCCTACAATGAGCAGTTCTTC. As protein: CASSTSSAPVPARSSYNEQFF.

V is TRBV10-3 and J is TRBJ2-2; D may be TRBD2 (5 bases). The CDR3 sequence is 15 residues long. Trimming removed 0 bases at V and 4 bases at J, with 9 bases between. Germline V lookup: CDR1 ENHRY, CDR2 SYGVKD. The CDR3 DNA follows: TGTGCCATCAGTGAGTCGTCGGGGTTCACCGGGGAGCTGTTTTTT. It is translated as CAISESSGFTGELFF.

The J gene is TRBJ2-5, the V gene TRBV19; TRBD1 might be the D (6 bases). Trimming stripped 9 bases from V and 4 bases from J, with 15 bases between. The CDR3 runs 13 residues. CDR1 is LNHDA and CDR2 is SQIVND in the germline V gene (reference sequence). The DNA of the CDR3 is TGTGCCAGCAACAGGGACCGGGGAGAGACCCAGTACTTC. Its translation: CASNRDRGETQYF.

J is TRBJ2-3 and V is TRBV10-1; the match to TRBD2 covers 7 bases. This CDR3 contains 13 residues. V gave up 7 bases and J gave up 5 bases; unmatched junction bases: 6. CDR1 and CDR2 (germline): WNHNN, SYGVQD (reference sequence). CDR3 in amino acids: CASTRELKDTQYF. The CDR3 bases are TGCGCCAGCACGCGGGAGCTTAAAGATACGCAGTATTTT.

The rearrangement joins TRBV13 to TRBJ2-2; no clear D. There are 13 residues in the CDR3. The germline V and J ends were trimmed by 2 bases and 6 bases, with 7 bases remaining between them. The V gene's germline CDR1 is PRHDT and CDR2 FYEKMQ (reference sequence). The CDR3 DNA reads TGTGCCAGCAGCTTACAGGAATCCGGGGAGCTGTTTTTT. Translation gives CASSLQESGELFF.